This TCR beta chain derives from a study of CD8+CD57+ T cells in acquired aplastic anemia. V trimming: 4 bases; J trimming: 12 bases; junction bases outside the gene matches: 20. The length of the CDR3 is 18 residues. The germline CDR1 and CDR2 sequences are SGHRS and YFSETQ. Genomic DNA constituted the template upon which TCR beta VDJ and CDR3 profiling was performed. TCRdb analysed the reads with MiXCR anew, one entry per CDR3 protein. The sample yields a few hundred thousand distinct CDR3 sequences, roughly 57% seen once. There are many counts of this clonotype. The sequencing sample was made of sorted CD4+, CD8+, or CD8+CD57+ T cells (not recorded which) from PBMCs. This chain links TRBV5-1 with TRBJ2-1, with 12 bases aligning to TRBD2. The receptor's source is a human donor in good health. The CDR3 region is CASSPSITGTSGLRGQFF. The CDR3 nucleotides are TGCGCCAGCAGCCCCTCGATAACCGGGACTAGCGGGCTCCGCGGGCAGTTCTTC.